The sequence of this T cell receptor beta chain was determined in a study of cytomegalovirus exposure and HLA in healthy donors. General study findings and limits: A later analysis appeared to link common viral pathogens to several of the most significant clusters.

Worth noting for this clone: The antigen is not known.

The length of the CDR3 is 14 residues. V was trimmed by 2 bases and J by 6 bases, leaving 11 bases between them. Per germline, CDR1 SGHAT and CDR2 FQNNGV. 13 Jbeta primers and 60 Vbeta primers were used for the PCR. TCRdb keeps only in-frame clones here, not all; method: immunoSEQ multiplex PCR. The table includes approximately 190,000 clones, 70% to 80% detected once. The sample taken for sequencing was PBMCs. The sequence derives from a woman aged 25 to 39 in good health and CMV-seropositive. V gene TRBV11-2 combines with J gene TRBJ2-4; D perhaps matches TRBD1 (5 bases). The CDR3 DNA is TGTGCCAGCAGCTTAAAAGACAGTCGAAACATTCAGTACTTC. It yields the protein CASSLKDSRNIQYF.